This passage covers 29 T cell receptor beta chains from one sample sequenced in a study of CD8+ T cells in alopecia areata. It was cDNA, reverse transcribed from extracted RNA, that served as the sequencing template. Data came from immunoSEQ multiplex PCR; TCRdb stores just in-frame clones and leaves some out. There are hundreds of thousands of clones in the sample; approximately 60% occur only once, and about 0.9% lies in the top ten. Treatment of the sample: oral pan-JAK inhibitor, 5-10 mg twice daily. The sequenced sample was CD4+ T cells sorted from blood, obtained around week 52, from a patient treated with tofacitinib. The receptor set was obtained from a human donor with alopecia areata.

The rearrangement joins TRBV29-1 to TRBJ2-5; a possible D gene is TRBD2 (5 bases). Germline CDR1 SQVTM, CDR2 ANQGSEA. The CDR3 covers 14 residues. Between the trimmed V and J ends, which lost 0 bases and 6 bases, there was a span of 14 bases. The CDR3 is CSVEDRWTLKTQYF. CDR3 DNA sequence: TGCAGCGTTGAAGATCGGTGGACTCTGAAGACCCAGTACTTC.

Points on this clone: An end of the junction differs from the germline gene, which may be a read error. The chain uses TRBV6-1 and TRBJ2-3; 9 nucleotides align to TRBD1. Germline V gene lookup returns CDR1 MNHNS and CDR2 SASEGT. This CDR3 has 15 amino acids. CDR3 amino acids: CAISEVGTGQDTQYF. The CDR3 region has the DNA TGTGCCATCAGTGAAGTTGGGACAGGGCAAGATACGCAGTATTTT.

This clone was observed a few times. The rearrangement joins TRBV6-5 to TRBJ1-5, with D possibly TRBD1 on 5 matching bases. V gave up 8 bases and J gave up 2 bases, with 16 bases separating them. Germline V gives CDR1 MNHEY, CDR2 SVGAGI. The CDR3 has 15 amino acids. The CDR3 sequence is CASSEHRGGNQPQHF. The DNA of the CDR3 is TGTGCCAGCTCTGAGCACCGGGGCGGCAATCAGCCCCAGCATTTT.

This chain links TRBV29-1 with TRBJ1-1, with D maybe TRBD1 (5 bases). Germline CDR1 and CDR2: SQVTM and ANQGSEA. CDR3 length: 12 amino acids. Trimming shortened V by 4 bases and J by 5 bases, and 11 bases separated the two germline ends. CDR3 residues: CSVGPRGTEAFF. The CDR3 coding sequence is TGCAGCGTTGGCCCTAGGGGAACTGAAGCTTTCTTT.

V is TRBV30 and J is TRBJ2-1; D might be TRBD1 (5 bases). The CDR3 has 12 amino acids. Germline loops: CDR1 GTSNPN, CDR2 SVGIG (reference sequence). Between the trimmed V and J ends, which lost 4 bases and 10 bases, there was a span of 14 bases. CDR3 residues: CAWKSHWGEQFF. The DNA for the CDR3 is TGTGCCTGGAAATCCCACTGGGGCGAGCAGTTCTTC.

Here the CDR3 DNA reads TGTGCCTGGAGTGTAGGGACACTGTACGAGCAGTACTTC. Its translation is CAWSVGTLYEQYF. J is TRBJ2-7 and V is TRBV30; the D gene is possibly TRBD1 (6 bases). The CDR3 totals 13 residues. Trimming stripped 0 bases from V and 4 bases from J, with 10 bases between. CDR1 GTSNPN and CDR2 SVGIG come from the germline V gene (reference sequence).

Only a few counts were recorded for this clone. J is TRBJ2-3 and V is TRBV29-1; 10 nucleotides line up with TRBD1. Germline-derived CDR1 and CDR2 are SQVTM and ANQGSEA. CDR3 size: 14 residues. Trimming removed 6 bases from V and 6 bases from J; junction bases left unmatched: 9. The CDR3 reads CSVRPDRGPDTQYF. CDR3 sequence (DNA): TGCAGCGTACGTCCCGACAGGGGGCCCGATACGCAGTATTTT.

V usage is TRBV29-1 and J usage is TRBJ2-6; no clear D. The V gene lost 3 bases and the J gene lost 0 bases, with 3 bases spanning the gap. The CDR3 consists of 13 residues. Germline values: CDR1 SQVTM, CDR2 ANQGSEA. The chain's CDR3 is CSVESSGANVLTF. The CDR3 nucleotides are TGCAGCGTTGAGTCCTCTGGGGCCAACGTCCTGACTTTC.

The chain combines TRBV29-1 with TRBJ2-3, with D perhaps TRBD2 (5 bases). The V end lost 6 bases, the J end lost 5 bases, and 12 bases lay between the germline ends. Germline values: CDR1 SQVTM, CDR2 ANQGSEA. The CDR3 covers 12 residues. CDR3 DNA: TGCAGCGTGAAGGGTAGCGTAGATACGCAGTATTTT. Its protein product is CSVKGSVDTQYF.

This clone has a single count. The gene calls are TRBV5-1 and TRBJ2-1; 10 bases agree with TRBD2. With V trimmed by 2 bases and J by 7 bases, 3 bases remained unmatched. This CDR3 has 14 residues. Germline V gives CDR1 SGHRS, CDR2 YFSETQ. CDR3 DNA: TGCGCCAGCAGCTTAAGCGGGGGGGCGAATGAGCAGTTCTTC. Amino acids: CASSLSGGANEQFF.

The chain employs TRBV5-1 and TRBJ1-1; D is ambiguous. Germline CDR1 SGHRS, CDR2 YFSETQ. V was trimmed by 0 bases and J by 5 bases, leaving 11 bases between them. This CDR3 region has 14 residues. CDR3 in amino acids: CASSLEDAGTEAFF. Here the CDR3 DNA reads TGCGCCAGCAGCTTGGAGGATGCGGGAACTGAAGCTTTCTTT.

The J gene is TRBJ2-7, the V gene TRBV5-1, with 9 bases matching TRBD1. Germline CDR1 reads SGHRS; CDR2 reads YFSETQ. V lost 8 bases, J lost 5 bases, and 2 bases stayed unmatched. The CDR3 is made up of 11 amino acids. CDR3 region: CASRDRDEQYF. The CDR3 nucleotides read TGCGCCAGTAGGGACAGGGACGAGCAGTACTTC.

A few counts support this clone. J is TRBJ1-1 and V is TRBV19; D is unresolved. Trimming removed 3 bases at V and 0 bases at J, with 8 bases between. Germline lookup yields CDR1 LNHDA and CDR2 SQIVND (reference sequence). The CDR3 is 14 amino acids. The CDR3 is CASSIFRLNTEAFF. The CDR3 region has the DNA TGTGCCAGTAGTATCTTCCGGTTGAACACTGAAGCTTTCTTT.

The genes are TRBV29-1 and TRBJ2-7, with TRBD1 matching 7 bases. Trimming took 7 bases from V and 5 from J; bases not matched to a gene: 5. The germline CDR1 and CDR2 sequences are SQVTM and ANQGSEA. This CDR3 is built from 11 residues. CDR3 amino acids: CSAGQANEQYF. CDR3 bases: TGCAGCGCTGGACAGGCGAACGAGCAGTACTTC.

The chain uses TRBV5-4 and TRBJ2-5, with D possibly being TRBD1 (6 bases). V lost 4 bases and J lost 0, with 10 bases in between. The CDR3 loop spans 14 amino acids. Germline values: CDR1 SGHNT, CDR2 YYREEE (reference sequence). CDR3 in DNA: TGTGCCAGCAGCCACAGGGACAACCAAGAGACCCAGTACTTC. Translation gives CASSHRDNQETQYF.

This chain links TRBV21-1 with TRBJ2-7; the D call in the table, TRBD1, was not verified against the DNA. TRBV21-1 is a recognized pseudogene. CDR3 length: 15 residues. The CDR3 loop is CASSNRARPLYEQYF. The CDR3 DNA reads as TGTGCCAGCTCCAACAGGGCCCGACCGCTTTACGAGCAGTACTTC.

The chain couples TRBV30 to TRBJ1-2; perhaps TRBD1 as D (6 bases). CDR1 is GTSNPN, CDR2 SVGIG, per germline (reference sequence). Trimming cost V 0 bases and J 4 bases, with 18 bases left between them. The length of the CDR3 is 16 residues. CDR3 region: CAWSVGTLKTAYGYTF. The CDR3 nucleotides are TGTGCCTGGAGTGTAGGGACACTTAAAACCGCCTATGGCTACACCTTC.

The rearrangement joins TRBV5-1 to TRBJ2-7, with D tentatively TRBD2 (6 bases). Germline values: CDR1 SGHRS, CDR2 YFSETQ. The CDR3 runs 14 residues. The germline V and J ends were trimmed by 4 bases and 5 bases, with 16 bases remaining between them. CDR3 sequence: CASSRTGTEDEQYF. The DNA of the CDR3 is TGCGCCAGCAGCCGAACCGGGACTGAGGACGAGCAGTACTTC.

This clone was seen more than once but under ten times. The V gene is TRBV6-5, the J gene TRBJ2-5; D tentatively reads TRBD1 or TRBD2 (5 bases each). CDR3 size: 15 residues. Germline V gives CDR1 MNHEY, CDR2 SVGAGI. The germline V and J ends were trimmed by 0 bases and 5 bases, with 13 bases remaining between them. Here the CDR3 DNA reads TGTGCCAGCAGTTACTCCGTGGACTGGGGGGAGACCCAGTACTTC. Its protein is CASSYSVDWGETQYF.

The chain recombines TRBV4-1 with TRBJ2-7, with TRBD1 matching 7 bases. Germline V CDR1 and CDR2: MGHRA, YSYEKL. The CDR3 sequence is 15 residues long. Trimming took 4 bases from V and 3 from J; bases not matched to a gene: 9. DNA of the CDR3: TGCGCCAGCAGCCCCGGGACAGCCTTACTCTACGAGCAGTACTTC. This translates into CASSPGTALLYEQYF.

This chain uses TRBV4-3 with TRBJ2-3, with D perhaps being TRBD1 or TRBD2 (5 bases each). Between the trimmed V and J ends, which lost 1 base and 0 bases, there was a span of 14 bases. This CDR3 region has 17 residues. Per germline, CDR1 LGHNA and CDR2 YSLEER. CDR3: CASSQAPGATSTDTQYF. The CDR3 DNA reads as TGCGCCAGCAGCCAAGCTCCCGGGGCCACTAGCACAGATACGCAGTATTTT.

CDR3 in amino acids: CATSRGGSITGELFF. The CDR3 nucleotides are TGTGCCACCAGCCGAGGGGGGTCAATCACCGGGGAGCTGTTTTTT. The chain couples TRBV15 to TRBJ2-2; D is perhaps TRBD1 or TRBD2 (6 bases each). The germline CDR1 and CDR2 sequences are LNHNV and YYDKDF (reference sequence). Trimming took off 5 bases at V and 4 bases at J, with 14 bases between the two ends. CDR3 length: 15 residues.

This clone was recorded a few times. The V call is TRBV5-1, the J call TRBJ1-1; D may be TRBD1 (5 bases). The CDR3 covers 14 residues. Germline-derived CDR1 and CDR2 are SGHRS and YFSETQ. Trimming removed 6 bases from V and 3 bases from J, with 15 bases in between. CDR3 sequence reads: CASTTDISDTEAFF. The CDR3 coding sequence is TGCGCCAGCACCACGGACATCTCCGACACTGAAGCTTTCTTT.

The V gene is TRBV2, the J gene TRBJ1-6; 7 bases align to TRBD1. V shed 4 bases and J 7 bases; nucleotides not matched to a gene: 4. Germline assignment: CDR1 SNHLY and CDR2 FYNNEI. The CDR3 covers 14 residues. The CDR3 sequence is CASSGQGSNSPLHF. In DNA, the CDR3 is TGTGCCAGCAGTGGACAGGGAAGCAATTCACCCCTCCACTTT.

The chain has TRBV7-2 and TRBJ1-4, with unresolved D. Germline V lookup: CDR1 SGHTA, CDR2 FQGNSA. V lost 4 bases and J lost 8, with 8 bases in between. The CDR3 extends over 12 amino acids. The CDR3: CASSYFGEKLFF. In DNA form, the CDR3 reads TGTGCCAGCAGCTACTTCGGGGAAAAACTGTTTTTT.

The sample holds a few counts of this clone. The same CDR3 can be traced to other DNA sequences in this sample. The rearrangement links TRBV29-1 to TRBJ1-1; unclear D gene. Trimming took off 6 bases at V and 1 base at J, with 3 bases between the two ends. The CDR3 extends over 10 amino acids. CDR1 is SQVTM and CDR2 is ANQGSEA in the germline V gene. Here the CDR3 reads CSVRNTEAFF. CDR3 DNA sequence: TGCAGCGTCAGGAACACTGAAGCTTTCTTT.

This clone was picked up a small number of times. V gene TRBV7-2 combines with J gene TRBJ1-6; 9 positions match TRBD1. Trimming took 4 bases from V and 9 from J; bases not matched to a gene: 10. The CDR3 is 16 amino acids. From germline, CDR1 is SGHTA and CDR2 FQGNSA. The chain's CDR3 is CASSSSQGAAGSPLHF. Here the CDR3 DNA reads TGTGCCAGCAGCTCATCACAGGGGGCAGCGGGTTCACCCCTCCACTTT.

The chain joins TRBV5-5 to TRBJ2-6, with 7 bases aligning to TRBD2. V gave up 4 bases and J gave up 5 bases; unmatched junction bases: 3. The CDR3 contains 14 residues. CDR1 is SGHKS and CDR2 is YYEKEE in the germline V gene (reference sequence). CDR3 bases: TGTGCCAGCAGCCCGGGAGGCTGGGCCAACGTCCTGACTTTC. This translates into CASSPGGWANVLTF.

The chain combines TRBV5-4 with TRBJ2-3; 7 bases match TRBD2. Germline V gives CDR1 SGHNT, CDR2 YYREEE (reference sequence). J lost 10 bases, V lost 4 bases, and 12 bases had no gene match. CDR3 length: 14 residues. The CDR3 nucleotides are TGTGCCAGCAGCCCCGCGGGACTACTTCCCCCGCAGTATTTT. It codes for CASSPAGLLPPQYF.